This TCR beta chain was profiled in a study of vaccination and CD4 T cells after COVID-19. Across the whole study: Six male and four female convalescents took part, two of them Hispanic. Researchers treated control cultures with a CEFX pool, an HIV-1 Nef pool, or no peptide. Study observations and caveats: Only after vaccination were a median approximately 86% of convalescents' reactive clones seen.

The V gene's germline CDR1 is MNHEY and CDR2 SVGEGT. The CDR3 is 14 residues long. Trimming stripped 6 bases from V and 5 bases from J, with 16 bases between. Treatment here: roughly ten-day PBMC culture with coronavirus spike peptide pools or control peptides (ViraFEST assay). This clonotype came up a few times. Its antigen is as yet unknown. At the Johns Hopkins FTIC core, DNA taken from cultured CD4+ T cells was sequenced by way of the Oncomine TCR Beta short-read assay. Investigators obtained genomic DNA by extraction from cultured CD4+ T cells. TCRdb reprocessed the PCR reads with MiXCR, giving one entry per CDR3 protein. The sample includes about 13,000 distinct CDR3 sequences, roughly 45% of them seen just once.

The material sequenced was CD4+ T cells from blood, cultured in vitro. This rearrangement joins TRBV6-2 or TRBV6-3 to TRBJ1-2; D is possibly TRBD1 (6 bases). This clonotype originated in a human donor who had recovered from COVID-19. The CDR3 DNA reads TGTGCCAGCAGCCCTGGGGGCCCACGATATGGCTACACCTTC. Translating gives CASSPGGPRYGYTF.